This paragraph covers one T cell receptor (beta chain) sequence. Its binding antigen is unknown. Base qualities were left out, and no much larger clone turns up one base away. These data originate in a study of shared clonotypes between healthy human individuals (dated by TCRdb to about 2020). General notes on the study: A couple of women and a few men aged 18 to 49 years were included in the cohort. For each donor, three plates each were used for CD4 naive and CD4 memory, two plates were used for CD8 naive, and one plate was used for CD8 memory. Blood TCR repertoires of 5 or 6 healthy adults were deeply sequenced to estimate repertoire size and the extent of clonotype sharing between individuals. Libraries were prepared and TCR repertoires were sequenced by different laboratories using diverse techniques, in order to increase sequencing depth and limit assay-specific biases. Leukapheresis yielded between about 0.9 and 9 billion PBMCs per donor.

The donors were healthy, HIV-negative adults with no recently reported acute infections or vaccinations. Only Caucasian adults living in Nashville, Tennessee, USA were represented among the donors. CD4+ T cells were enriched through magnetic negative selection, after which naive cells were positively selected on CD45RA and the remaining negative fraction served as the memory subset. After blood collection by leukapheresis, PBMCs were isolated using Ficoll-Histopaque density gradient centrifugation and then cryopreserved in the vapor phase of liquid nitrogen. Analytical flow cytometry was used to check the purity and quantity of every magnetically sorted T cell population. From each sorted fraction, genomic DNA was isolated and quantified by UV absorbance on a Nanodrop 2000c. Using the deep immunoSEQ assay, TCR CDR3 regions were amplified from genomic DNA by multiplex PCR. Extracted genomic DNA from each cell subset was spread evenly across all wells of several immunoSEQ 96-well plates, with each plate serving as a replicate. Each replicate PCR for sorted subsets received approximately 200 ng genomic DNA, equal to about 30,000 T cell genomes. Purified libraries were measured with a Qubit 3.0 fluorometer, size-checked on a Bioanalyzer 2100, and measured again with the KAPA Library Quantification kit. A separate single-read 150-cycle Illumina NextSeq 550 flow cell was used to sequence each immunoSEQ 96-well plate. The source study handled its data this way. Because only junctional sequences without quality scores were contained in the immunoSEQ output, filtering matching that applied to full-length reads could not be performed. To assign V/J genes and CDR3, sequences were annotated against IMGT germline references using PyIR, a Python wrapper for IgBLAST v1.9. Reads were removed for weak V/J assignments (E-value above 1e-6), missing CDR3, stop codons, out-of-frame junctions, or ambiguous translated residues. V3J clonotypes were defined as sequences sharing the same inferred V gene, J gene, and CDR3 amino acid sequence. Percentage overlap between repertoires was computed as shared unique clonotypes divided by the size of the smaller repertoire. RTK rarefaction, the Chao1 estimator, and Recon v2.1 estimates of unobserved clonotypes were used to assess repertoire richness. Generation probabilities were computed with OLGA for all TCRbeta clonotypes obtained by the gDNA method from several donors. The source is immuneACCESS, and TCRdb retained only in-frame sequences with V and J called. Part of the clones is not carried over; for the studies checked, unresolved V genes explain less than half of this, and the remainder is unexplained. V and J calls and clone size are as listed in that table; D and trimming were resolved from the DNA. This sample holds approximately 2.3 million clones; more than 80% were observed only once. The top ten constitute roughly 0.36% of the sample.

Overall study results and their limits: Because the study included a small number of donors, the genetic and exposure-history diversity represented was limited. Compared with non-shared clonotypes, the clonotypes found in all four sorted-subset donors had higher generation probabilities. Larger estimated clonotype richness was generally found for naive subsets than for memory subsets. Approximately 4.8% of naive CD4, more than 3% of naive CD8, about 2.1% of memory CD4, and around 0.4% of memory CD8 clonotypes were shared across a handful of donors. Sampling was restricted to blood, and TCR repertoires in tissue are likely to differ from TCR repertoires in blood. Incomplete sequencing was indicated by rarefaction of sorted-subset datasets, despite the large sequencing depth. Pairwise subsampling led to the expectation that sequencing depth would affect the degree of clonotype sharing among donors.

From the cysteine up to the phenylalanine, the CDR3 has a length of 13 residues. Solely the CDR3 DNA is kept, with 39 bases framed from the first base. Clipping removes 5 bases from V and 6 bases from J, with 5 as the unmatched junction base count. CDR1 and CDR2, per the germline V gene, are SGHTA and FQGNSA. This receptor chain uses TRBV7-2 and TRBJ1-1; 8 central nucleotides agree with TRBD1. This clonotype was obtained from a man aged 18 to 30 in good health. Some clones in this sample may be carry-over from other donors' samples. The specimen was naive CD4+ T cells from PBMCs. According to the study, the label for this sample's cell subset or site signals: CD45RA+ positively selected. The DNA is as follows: TGTGCCAGCAGCCCGGGGACAGGTGCTGAAGCTTTCTTT. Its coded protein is CASSPGTGAEAFF.